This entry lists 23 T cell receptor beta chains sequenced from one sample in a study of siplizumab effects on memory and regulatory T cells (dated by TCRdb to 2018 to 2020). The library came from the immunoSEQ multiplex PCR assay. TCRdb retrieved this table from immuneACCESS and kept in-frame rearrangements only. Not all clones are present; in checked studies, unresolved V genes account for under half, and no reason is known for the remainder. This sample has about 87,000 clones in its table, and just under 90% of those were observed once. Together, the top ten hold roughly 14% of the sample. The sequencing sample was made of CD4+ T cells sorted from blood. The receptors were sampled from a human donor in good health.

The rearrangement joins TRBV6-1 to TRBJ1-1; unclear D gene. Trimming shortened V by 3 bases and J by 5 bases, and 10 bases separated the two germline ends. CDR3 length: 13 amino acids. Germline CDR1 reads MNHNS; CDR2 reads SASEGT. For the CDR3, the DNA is TGTGCCAGCAGTGATCTGGGGAGGACTGAAGCTTTCTTT. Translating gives CASSDLGRTEAFF.

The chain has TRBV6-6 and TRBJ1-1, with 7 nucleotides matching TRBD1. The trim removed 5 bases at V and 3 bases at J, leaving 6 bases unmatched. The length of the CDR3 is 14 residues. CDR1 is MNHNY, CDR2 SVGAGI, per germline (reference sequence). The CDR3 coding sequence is TGTGCCAGCAGTAAACAGGGGTGGGACACTGAAGCTTTCTTT. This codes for CASSKQGWDTEAFF.

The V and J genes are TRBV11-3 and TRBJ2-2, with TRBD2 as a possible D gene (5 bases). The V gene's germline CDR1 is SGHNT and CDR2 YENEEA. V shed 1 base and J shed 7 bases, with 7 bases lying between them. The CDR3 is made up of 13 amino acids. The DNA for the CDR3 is TGTGCCAGCAGCTTAGCTAGCCGCGGGGAGCTGTTTTTT. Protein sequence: CASSLASRGELFF.

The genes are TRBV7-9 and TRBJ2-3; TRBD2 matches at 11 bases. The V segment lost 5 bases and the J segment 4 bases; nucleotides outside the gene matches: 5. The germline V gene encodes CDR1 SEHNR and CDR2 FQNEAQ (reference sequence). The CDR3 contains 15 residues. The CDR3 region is CASSETSGSADTQYF. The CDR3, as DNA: TGTGCCAGCAGCGAAACTAGCGGGAGCGCAGATACGCAGTATTTT.

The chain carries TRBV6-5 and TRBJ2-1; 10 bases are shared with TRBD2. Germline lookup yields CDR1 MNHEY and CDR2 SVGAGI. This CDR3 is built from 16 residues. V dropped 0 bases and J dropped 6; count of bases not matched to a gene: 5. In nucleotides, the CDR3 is TGTGCCAGCAGTTACTCCGCCGGACTAGCGGCCAATGAGCAGTTCTTC. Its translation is CASSYSAGLAANEQFF.

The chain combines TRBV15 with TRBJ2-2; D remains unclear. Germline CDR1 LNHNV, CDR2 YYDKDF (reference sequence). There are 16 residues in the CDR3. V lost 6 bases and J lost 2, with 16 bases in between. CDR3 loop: CATRDPSQANTGELFF. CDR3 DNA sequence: TGTGCCACCAGGGACCCCTCCCAGGCAAACACCGGGGAGCTGTTTTTT.

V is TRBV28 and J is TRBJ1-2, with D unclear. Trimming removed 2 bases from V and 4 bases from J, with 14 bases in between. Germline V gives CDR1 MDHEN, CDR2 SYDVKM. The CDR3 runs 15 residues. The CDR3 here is CASSLPHNQVYGYTF. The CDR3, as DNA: TGTGCCAGCAGTTTACCACACAATCAGGTCTATGGCTACACCTTC.

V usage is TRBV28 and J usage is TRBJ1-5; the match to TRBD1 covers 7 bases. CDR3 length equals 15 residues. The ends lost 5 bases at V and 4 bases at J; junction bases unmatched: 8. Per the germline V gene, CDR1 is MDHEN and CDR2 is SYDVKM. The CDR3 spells CASSPDRANNQPQHF. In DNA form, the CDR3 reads TGTGCCAGCAGTCCCGACAGGGCCAATAATCAGCCCCAGCATTTT.

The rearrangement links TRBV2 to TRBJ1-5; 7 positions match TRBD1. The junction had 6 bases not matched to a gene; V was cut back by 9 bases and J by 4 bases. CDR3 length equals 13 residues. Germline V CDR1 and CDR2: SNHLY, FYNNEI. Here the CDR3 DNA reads TGTGCCAGTAAAGGGACAGTGAATCAGCCCCAGCATTTT. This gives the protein CASKGTVNQPQHF.

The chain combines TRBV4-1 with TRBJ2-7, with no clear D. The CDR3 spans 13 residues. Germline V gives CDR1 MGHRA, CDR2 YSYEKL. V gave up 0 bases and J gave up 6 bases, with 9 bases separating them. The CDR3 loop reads CASSQEWSSEQYF. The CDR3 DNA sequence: TGCGCCAGCAGCCAAGAGTGGAGCTCCGAGCAGTACTTC.

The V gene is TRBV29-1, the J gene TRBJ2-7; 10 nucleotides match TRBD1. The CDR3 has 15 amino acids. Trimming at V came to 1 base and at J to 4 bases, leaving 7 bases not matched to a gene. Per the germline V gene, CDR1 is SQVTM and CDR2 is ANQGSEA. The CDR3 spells CSVEGRGTGDYEQYF. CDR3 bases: TGCAGCGTTGAAGGTAGAGGGACAGGGGATTACGAGCAGTACTTC.

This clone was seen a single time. CDR3 amino acids: CASSPGGGQVGETQYF. The DNA for the CDR3 is TGTGCCAGCAGCCCTGGAGGGGGACAGGTTGGGGAGACCCAGTACTTC. The V gene is TRBV9, the J gene TRBJ2-5, with 8 bases matching TRBD1. The J segment lost 5 bases and the V segment lost 4 bases, leaving 13 bases of the junction unmatched. The CDR3 contains 16 residues. Looked up from germline, CDR1 is SGDLS and CDR2 is YYNGEE.

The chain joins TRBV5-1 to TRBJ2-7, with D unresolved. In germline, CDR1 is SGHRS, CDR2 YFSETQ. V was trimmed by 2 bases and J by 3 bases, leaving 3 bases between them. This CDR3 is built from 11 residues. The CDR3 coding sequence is TGCGCCAGCAGCTTCCTCTACGAGCAGTACTTC. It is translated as CASSFLYEQYF.

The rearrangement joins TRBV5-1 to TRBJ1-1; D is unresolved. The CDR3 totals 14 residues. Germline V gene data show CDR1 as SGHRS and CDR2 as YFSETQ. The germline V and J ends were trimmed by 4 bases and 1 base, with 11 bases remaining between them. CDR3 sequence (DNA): TGCGCCAGCAGCGTAGAGGGAAGGAACACTGAAGCTTTCTTT. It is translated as CASSVEGRNTEAFF.

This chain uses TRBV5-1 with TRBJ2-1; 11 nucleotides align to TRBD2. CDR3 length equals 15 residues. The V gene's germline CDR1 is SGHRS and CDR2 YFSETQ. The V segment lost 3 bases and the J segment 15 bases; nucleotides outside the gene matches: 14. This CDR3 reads CASSSDILAGEKLFF. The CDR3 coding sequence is TGCGCCAGCAGCTCCGATATACTAGCGGGAGAAAAGCTGTTCTTC.

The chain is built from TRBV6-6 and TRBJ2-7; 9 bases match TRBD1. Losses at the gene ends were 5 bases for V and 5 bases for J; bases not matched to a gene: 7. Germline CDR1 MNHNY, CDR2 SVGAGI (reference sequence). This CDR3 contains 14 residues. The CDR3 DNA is TGTGCCAGCAGTCAGGGACAGGGAGTTGACGAGCAGTACTTC. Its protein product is CASSQGQGVDEQYF.

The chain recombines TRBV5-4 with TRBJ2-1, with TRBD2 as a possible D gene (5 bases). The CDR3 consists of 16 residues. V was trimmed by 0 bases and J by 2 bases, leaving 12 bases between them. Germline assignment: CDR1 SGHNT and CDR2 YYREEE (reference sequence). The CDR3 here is CASSLGEKRTYNEQFF. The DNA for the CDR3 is TGTGCCAGCAGCTTGGGGGAGAAGCGAACCTACAATGAGCAGTTCTTC. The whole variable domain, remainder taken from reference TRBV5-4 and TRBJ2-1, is ETGVTQSPTHLIKTRGQQVTLRCSSQSGHNTVSWYQQALGQGPQFIFQYYREEENGRGNFPPRFSGLQFPNYSSELNVNALELDDSALYLCASSLGEKRTYNEQFFGPGTRLTVL.

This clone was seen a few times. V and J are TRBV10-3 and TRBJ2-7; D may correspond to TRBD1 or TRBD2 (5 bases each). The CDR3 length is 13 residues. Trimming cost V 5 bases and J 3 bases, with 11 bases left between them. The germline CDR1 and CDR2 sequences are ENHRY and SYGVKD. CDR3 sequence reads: CAISSWDGYEQYF. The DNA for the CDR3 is TGTGCCATCAGTTCCTGGGACGGCTACGAGCAGTACTTC.

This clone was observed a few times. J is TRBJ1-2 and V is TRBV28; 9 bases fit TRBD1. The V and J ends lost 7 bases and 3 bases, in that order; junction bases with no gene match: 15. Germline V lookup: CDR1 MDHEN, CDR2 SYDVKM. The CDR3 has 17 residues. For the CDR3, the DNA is TGTGCCAGCAACACACAGGGGGCCGCCCGGAAGTACTATGGCTACACCTTC. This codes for CASNTQGAARKYYGYTF.

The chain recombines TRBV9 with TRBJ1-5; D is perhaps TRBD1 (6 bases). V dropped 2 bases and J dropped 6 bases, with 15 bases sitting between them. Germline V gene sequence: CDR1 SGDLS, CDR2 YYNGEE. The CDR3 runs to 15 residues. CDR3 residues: CASSVRGGRGQPQHF. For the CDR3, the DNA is TGTGCCAGCAGCGTTAGGGGGGGAAGAGGTCAGCCCCAGCATTTT.

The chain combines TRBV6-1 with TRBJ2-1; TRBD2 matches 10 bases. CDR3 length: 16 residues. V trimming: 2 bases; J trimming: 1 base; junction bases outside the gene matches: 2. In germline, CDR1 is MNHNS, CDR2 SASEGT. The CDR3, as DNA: TGTGCCAGCAGTGAACTAGCGGGAGTGTCCTACAATGAGCAGTTCTTC. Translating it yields CASSELAGVSYNEQFF.

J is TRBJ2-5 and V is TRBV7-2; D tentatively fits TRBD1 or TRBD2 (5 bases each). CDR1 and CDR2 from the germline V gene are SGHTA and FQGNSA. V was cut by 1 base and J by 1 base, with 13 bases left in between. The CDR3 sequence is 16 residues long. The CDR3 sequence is CASSLVGTPTQETQYF. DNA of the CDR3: TGTGCCAGCAGCTTAGTTGGGACGCCTACCCAAGAGACCCAGTACTTC.

The chain's CDR3 is CASSYRTAEAFF. In DNA form, the CDR3 reads TGTGCCAGCAGCTACCGGACGGCTGAAGCTTTCTTT. This chain connects TRBV5-8 to TRBJ1-1; unclear D gene. Germline V CDR1 and CDR2: SGHTS, YDEGEE. There are 12 residues in the CDR3. The V and J ends lost 3 bases and 6 bases respectively, with 9 bases between them.